This note documents a single T cell receptor (beta chain) sequence. Its matching antigen is unknown. The treatment denotes: treatment-naive control, cytoreductive nephrectomy. Controls were unirradiated tumors from treatment-naive cytoreductive nephrectomy patients. The CDR3 consists of 14 residues. V was trimmed by 4 bases and J by 7 bases, leaving 17 bases between them. The V gene's germline CDR1 is SGDLS and CDR2 YYNGEE. Some clones are missing from TCRdb's copy, which holds only in-frame ones; the method was immunoSEQ multiplex PCR. In the table there are 18,000 or so clones, roughly three fifths of which are singletons. This specimen comes from a study of radiation and T cells in renal cell carcinoma. Overall study findings and caveats: Top 100 clonotypes averaged roughly 50% in irradiated versus about 40% in nephrectomy-only tumors. Compared with controls, irradiated tumors had more, larger dominant CDR3 motifs.

The chain combines TRBV9 with TRBJ1-1; TRBD1 is a possible D gene (5 bases). The receptor was derived from a man aged 45-65 years with renal cell carcinoma. The sequenced sample was tumor tissue, obtained from a patient whose treatment was nephrectomy without radiotherapy. Here the CDR3 reads CASSPRRGVGEAFF. The CDR3, as DNA: TGTGCCAGCAGCCCCCGGAGAGGGGTGGGTGAAGCTTTCTTT.